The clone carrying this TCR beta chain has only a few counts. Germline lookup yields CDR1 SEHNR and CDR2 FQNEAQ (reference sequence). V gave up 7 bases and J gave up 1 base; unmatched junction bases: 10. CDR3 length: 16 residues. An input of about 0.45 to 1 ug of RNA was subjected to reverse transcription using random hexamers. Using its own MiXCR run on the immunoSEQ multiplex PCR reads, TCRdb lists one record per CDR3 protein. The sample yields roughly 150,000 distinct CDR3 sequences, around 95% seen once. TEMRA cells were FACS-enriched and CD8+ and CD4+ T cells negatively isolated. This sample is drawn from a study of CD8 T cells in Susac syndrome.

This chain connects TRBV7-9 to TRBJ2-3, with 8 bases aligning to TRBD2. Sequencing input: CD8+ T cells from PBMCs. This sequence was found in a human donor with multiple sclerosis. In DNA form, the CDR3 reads TGTGCCAGCATCCCGATACCACTAGCGGGCACAGATACGCAGTATTTT. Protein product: CASIPIPLAGTDTQYF.